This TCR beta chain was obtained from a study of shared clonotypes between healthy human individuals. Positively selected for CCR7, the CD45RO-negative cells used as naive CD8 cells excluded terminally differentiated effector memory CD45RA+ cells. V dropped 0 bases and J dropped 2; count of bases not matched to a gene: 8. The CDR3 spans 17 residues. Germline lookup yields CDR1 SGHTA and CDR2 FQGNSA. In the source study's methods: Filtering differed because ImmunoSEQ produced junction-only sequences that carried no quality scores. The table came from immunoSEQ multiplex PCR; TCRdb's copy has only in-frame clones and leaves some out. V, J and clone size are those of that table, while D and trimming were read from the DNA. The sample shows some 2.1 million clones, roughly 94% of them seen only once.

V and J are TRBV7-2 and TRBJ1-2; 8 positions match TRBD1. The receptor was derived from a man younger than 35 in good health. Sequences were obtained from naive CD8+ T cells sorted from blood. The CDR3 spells CASSLARGQVSNYGYTF. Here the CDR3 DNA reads TGTGCCAGCAGCTTAGCGAGGGGACAGGTCAGCAACTATGGCTACACCTTC.